The clone carrying this T cell receptor (beta chain) was observed a few times. The antigen is not known. Libraries were prepared by immunoSEQ multiplex PCR; TCRdb keeps only in-frame clonotypes and omits some of them. The repertoire holds some 86,000 clones, with around nine tenths as singletons. These data are taken from a study of OX40 agonist ivuxolimab in advanced cancers. The overall study: At doses from 0.01 to 10 mg/kg, patients were given intravenous ivuxolimab every 2 weeks. At about 81% male, the cohort had a mean age of approximately 64 years, ranging from roughly 20 to 90. Partial responses occurred in three patients (one hepatocellular carcinoma, two cutaneous melanoma).

Study findings and constraints: Within 6 weeks, CD4+ and CD8+ blood T cells expanded clonally at 0.1 to 3.0 mg/kg.

J gave up 8 bases and V 1 base, and 10 bases lay outside the gene matches. Germline V CDR1 and CDR2: SGHNT, YYREEE (reference sequence). The CDR3 runs to 15 residues. This clonotype was sampled from an adult with an advanced solid tumor such as melanoma, head and neck, liver or kidney cancer. The chain uses TRBV5-4 and TRBJ1-2; 8 nucleotides line up with TRBD1. The specimen was CD4+ or CD8+ T cells sorted from blood, collected in a trial of the OX40 agonist ivuxolimab. Here the CDR3 DNA reads TGTGCCAGCAGCTTGTCCCCGGACAGGGTGGGAGGCTACACCTTC. Its protein product is CASSLSPDRVGGYTF.